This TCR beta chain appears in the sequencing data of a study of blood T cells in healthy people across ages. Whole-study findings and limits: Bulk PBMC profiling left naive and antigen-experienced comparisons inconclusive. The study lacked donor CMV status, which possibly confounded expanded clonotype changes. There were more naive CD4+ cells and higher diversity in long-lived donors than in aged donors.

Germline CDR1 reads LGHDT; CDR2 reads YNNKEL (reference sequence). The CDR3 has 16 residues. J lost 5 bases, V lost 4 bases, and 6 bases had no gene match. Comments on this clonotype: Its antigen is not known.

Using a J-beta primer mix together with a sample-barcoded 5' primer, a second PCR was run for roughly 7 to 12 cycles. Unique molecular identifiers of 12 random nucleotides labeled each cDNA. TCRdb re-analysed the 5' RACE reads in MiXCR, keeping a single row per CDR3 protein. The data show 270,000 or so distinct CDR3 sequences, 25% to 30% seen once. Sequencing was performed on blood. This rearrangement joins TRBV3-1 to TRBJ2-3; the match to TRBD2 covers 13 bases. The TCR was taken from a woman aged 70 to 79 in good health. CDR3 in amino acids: CASSRLAGGGRDTQYF. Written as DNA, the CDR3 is TGTGCCAGCAGCCGACTAGCGGGAGGAGGGAGAGATACGCAGTATTTT.